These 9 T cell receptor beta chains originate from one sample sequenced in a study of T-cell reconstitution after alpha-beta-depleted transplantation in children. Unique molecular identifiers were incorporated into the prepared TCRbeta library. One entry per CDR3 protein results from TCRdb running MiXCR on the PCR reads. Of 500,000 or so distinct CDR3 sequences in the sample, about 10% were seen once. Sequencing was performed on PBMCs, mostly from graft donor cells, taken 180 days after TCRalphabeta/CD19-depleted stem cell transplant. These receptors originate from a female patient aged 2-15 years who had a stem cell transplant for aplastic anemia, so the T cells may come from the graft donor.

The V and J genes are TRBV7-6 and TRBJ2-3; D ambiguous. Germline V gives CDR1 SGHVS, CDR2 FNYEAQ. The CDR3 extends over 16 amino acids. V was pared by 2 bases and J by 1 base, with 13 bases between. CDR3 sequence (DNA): TGTGCCAGCAGCTTAAGGTTGAGTATTCGCACAGATACGCAGTATTTT. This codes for CASSLRLSIRTDTQYF. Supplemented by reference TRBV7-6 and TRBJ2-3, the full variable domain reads GAGVSQSPRYKVTKRGQDVALRCDPISGHVSLYWYRQALGQGPEFLTYFNYEAQQDKSGLPNDRFSAERPEGSISTLTIQRTEQRDSAMYRCASSLRLSIRTDTQYFGPGTRLTVL.

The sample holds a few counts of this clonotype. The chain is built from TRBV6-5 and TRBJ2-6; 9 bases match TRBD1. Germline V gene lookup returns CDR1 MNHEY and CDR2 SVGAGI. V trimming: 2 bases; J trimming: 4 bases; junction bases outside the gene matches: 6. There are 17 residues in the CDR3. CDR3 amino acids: CASSYRDRGVGANVLTF. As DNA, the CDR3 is TGTGCCAGCAGTTACCGCGACAGGGGGGTGGGGGCCAACGTCCTGACTTTC.

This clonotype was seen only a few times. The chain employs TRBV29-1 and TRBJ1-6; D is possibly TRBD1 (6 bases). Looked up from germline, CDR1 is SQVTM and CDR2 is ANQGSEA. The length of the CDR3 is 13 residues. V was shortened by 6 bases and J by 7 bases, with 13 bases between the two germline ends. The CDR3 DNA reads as TGCAGCGTCGTGACAGGACCCAATTCACCCCTCCACTTT. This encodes CSVVTGPNSPLHF.

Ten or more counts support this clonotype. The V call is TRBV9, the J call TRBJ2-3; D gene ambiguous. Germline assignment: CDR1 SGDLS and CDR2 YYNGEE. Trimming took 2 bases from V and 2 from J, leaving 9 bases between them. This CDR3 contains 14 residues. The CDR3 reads CASSVEQFTDTQYF. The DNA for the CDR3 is TGTGCCAGCAGCGTCGAACAGTTCACAGATACGCAGTATTTT.

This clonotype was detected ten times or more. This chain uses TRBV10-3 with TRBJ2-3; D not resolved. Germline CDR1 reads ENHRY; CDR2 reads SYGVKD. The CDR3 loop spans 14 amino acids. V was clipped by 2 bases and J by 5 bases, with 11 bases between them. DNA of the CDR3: TGTGCCATCAGTGAGGACCTACAGCTAGATACGCAGTATTTT. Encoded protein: CAISEDLQLDTQYF.

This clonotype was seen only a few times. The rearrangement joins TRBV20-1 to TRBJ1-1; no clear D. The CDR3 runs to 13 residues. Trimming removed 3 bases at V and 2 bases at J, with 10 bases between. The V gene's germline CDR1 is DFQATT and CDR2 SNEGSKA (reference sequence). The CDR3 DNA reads TGCAGTGCTAGGCCGGGCTTTAACACTGAAGCTTTCTTT. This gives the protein CSARPGFNTEAFF.

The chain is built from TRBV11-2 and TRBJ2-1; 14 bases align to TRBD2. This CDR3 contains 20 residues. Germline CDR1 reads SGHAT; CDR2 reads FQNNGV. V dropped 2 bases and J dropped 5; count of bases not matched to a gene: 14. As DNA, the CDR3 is TGTGCCAGCAGCTTAATACCGACTAGCGGGAGGGCCGGTGGGCACAATGAGCAGTTCTTC. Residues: CASSLIPTSGRAGGHNEQFF.

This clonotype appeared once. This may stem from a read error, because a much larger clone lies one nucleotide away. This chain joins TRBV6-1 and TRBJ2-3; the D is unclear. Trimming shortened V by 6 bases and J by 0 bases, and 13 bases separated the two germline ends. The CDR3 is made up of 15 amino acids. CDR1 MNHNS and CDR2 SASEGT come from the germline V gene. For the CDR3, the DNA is TGTGCCAGCAGACGTAGCCGGCCGAGCACAGATACGCAGTATTTT. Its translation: CASRRSRPSTDTQYF.

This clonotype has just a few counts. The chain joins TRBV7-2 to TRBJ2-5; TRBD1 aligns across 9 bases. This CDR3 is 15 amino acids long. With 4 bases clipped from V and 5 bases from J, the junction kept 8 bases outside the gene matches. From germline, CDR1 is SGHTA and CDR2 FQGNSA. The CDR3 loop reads CASSSGQGSRETQYF. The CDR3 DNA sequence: TGTGCCAGCAGCTCCGGACAGGGGTCGCGGGAGACCCAGTACTTC.